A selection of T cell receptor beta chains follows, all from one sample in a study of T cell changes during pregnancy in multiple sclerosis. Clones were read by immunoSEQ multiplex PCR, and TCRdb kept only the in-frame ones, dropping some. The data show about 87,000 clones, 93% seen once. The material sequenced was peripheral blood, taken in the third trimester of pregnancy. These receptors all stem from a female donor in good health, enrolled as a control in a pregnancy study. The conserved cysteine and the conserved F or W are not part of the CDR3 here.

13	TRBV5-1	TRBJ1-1	ASSENNRGLTEAF
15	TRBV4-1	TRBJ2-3	ASSHLSDWPNADTQY
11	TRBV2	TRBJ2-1	ASSGYGGNEQF
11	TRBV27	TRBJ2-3	ASSVLGVDTQY
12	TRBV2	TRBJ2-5	ASTGTGEQETQY
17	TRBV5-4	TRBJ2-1	ASSLRTSGRASSYNEQF
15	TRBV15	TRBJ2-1	ATSRVRTSGSTNEQF
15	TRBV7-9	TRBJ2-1	ASSLRPGLAANNEQF
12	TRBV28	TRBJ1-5	ASSFQGMFQPQH
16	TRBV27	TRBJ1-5	ASSSSGTGRGWDQPQH
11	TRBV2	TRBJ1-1	ASIREANTEAF
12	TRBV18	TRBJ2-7	ASSLLETGYEQY
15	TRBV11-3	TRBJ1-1	ASSLGDRGVLVWEAF
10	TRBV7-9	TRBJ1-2	ASSRGSDGYT
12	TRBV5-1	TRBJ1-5	ASSLGYSNQPQH
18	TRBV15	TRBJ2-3	ATSPPGLAVVFSRTDTQY
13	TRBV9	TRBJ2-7	ASSVGAGVTYEQY
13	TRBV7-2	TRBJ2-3	ASSLGGGGTDTQY
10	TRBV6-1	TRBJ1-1	ASSVYNTEAF
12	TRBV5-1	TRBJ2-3	ASSLSQGADTQY
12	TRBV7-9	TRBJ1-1	ASSFLTANTEAF
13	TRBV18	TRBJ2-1	ASSPSTSGYNEQF
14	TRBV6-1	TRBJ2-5	ASSERRTGPPETQY
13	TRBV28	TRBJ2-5	ATNGPLRLQETQY
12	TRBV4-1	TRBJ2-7	ASSPRDYSYEQY
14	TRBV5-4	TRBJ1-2	ASNPGGTGGNYGYT
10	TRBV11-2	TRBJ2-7	ASSSRAHEQY
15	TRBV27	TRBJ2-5	ASSFTIRAGGQETQY
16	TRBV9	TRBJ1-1	ASSVAPRDREGNTEAF
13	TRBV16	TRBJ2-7	ASSQSSTGASEQY
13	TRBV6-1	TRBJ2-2	ASAVNFRGTGELF
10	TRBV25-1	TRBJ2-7	ASAGVWGEQY